Reported below is one T cell receptor beta chain. Antigen: not known. Repertoires were generated with immunoSEQ multiplex PCR, while TCRdb's copy carries only in-frame clones and drops some. Here the sample spans under 40,000 clones, roughly 83% being singletons. The CDR3 runs 14 residues. Germline CDR1 and CDR2: MNHNS and SASEGT. V gave up 3 bases and J gave up 7 bases, with 13 bases separating them. This record comes from a study of T cells in narcolepsy. Study-wide results and limits: Autoreactive HCRT-specific and TRIB2-specific clonotypes were marked in same-patient CSF-versus-blood CD4+ comparisons. Autoreactive clonotypes reportedly recurred in blood of same and different patients, not controls.

The TCR comes from a human donor with narcolepsy. What was sequenced was CD45RA- memory CD4+ T cells from PBMCs. V and J are TRBV6-1 and TRBJ1-5; D is unclear. This CDR3 is CASSEGSVGQPQHF. Here the CDR3 DNA reads TGTGCCAGCAGTGAGGGATCAGTAGGACAGCCCCAGCATTTT.